The 21 T cell receptor beta chains given below trace back to one sample, sequenced in a study of T cell clonality in common variable immunodeficiency. The assay was immunoSEQ multiplex PCR, and TCRdb's table has in-frame clones only and misses some. This table holds about 28,000 clones with no singletons; the top ten claim 10% to 15%. Source material: peripheral blood mononuclear cells. The receptors shown here come from a person between 18 and 70 years old in good health.

This clone was recorded at least ten times. Read data end 3 residues before the CDR3 end; the end is taken from the germline J gene. The same CDR3 can be traced to other DNA sequences in this sample. J is TRBJ2-2 and V is TRBV5-1; D is possibly TRBD2 (6 bases). Germline values: CDR1 SGHRS, CDR2 YFSETQ. V was trimmed by 0 bases and J by 4 bases, leaving 10 bases between them. The CDR3 covers 15 residues. The sequenced part of the CDR3 DNA is TGCGCCAGCAGCTTGGCGGGGGAAGGCACCGGGGAG. Encoded protein: CASSLAGEGTGE. The whole CDR3 is CASSLAGEGTGELFF.

This clone was counted many times. The sequence runs out 3 residues before the end of the CDR3; the remainder is reconstructed from the germline J gene. This chain links TRBV5-1 with TRBJ2-3; 11 bases match TRBD2. The CDR3 is made up of 17 amino acids. The V gene end was trimmed by 3 bases and the J gene end by 3 bases; junction bases not matched to a gene: 9. Germline V gene sequence: CDR1 SGHRS, CDR2 YFSETQ. The covered CDR3 bases are TGCGCCAGCAGCTCACCCCGGCGACTAGCGGGGACAGATACG. Translated, it gives CASSSPRRLAGTDT. The entire CDR3 protein is CASSSPRRLAGTDTQYF.

This clone was observed many times. The CDR3 end is not reached by the read, which stops 3 residues before it; the germline J gene fills it in. The rearrangement joins TRBV10-1 to TRBJ1-5; no clear D gene. This CDR3 has 12 residues. The V gene's germline CDR1 is WNHNN and CDR2 SYGVQD (reference sequence). V lost 2 bases and J lost 5, with 4 bases in between. Incomplete CDR3 DNA: TGCGCCAGCAGTGAGAAGGATCAGCCC. Residues: CASSEKDQP. In full, the CDR3 reads CASSEKDQPQHF.

Many counts were recorded for this clone. The read terminates 3 residues ahead of where the CDR3 ends, so the germline J gene completes it. This chain uses TRBV6-2 or TRBV6-3 with TRBJ1-4; D ambiguous. The CDR3 loop spans 15 amino acids. V lost 2 bases and J 0 bases, leaving 7 bases between the germline ends. Germline V lookup: CDR1 MNHEY, CDR2 SVGEGT. The DNA read from the CDR3 is TGTGCCAGCAGTTACGTAGAAGCAACTAATGAAAAA. Translating it yields CASSYVEATNEK. Given in full, the CDR3 is CASSYVEATNEKLFF.

This clone was recorded at least ten times. The CDR3 extends 3 residues past the end of the read, so its final part is completed from the germline J gene. This sequence joins TRBV5-1 and TRBJ2-3; D unclear. Trimming pared 0 bases from V and 6 bases from J, leaving 8 bases between. Germline CDR1 is SGHRS and CDR2 is YFSETQ. The length of the CDR3 is 13 residues. The part of the CDR3 DNA that was read is TGCGCCAGCAGCTTGGAGTTCGCGGATACG. Its protein product is CASSLEFADT. The full CDR3 is CASSLEFADTQYF.

This clone was counted ten times or more. The DNA ends 3 residues before the CDR3 does, and the rest of the CDR3 is filled in from the germline J gene. This chain uses TRBV19 with TRBJ2-7; weak D call: TRBD2 (7 bases). From germline, CDR1 is LNHDA and CDR2 SQIVND (reference sequence). The CDR3 is 15 residues long. V was trimmed by 1 base and J by 2 bases, leaving 12 bases between them. The CDR3 DNA, read in part, is TGTGCCAGTAGTATAGGTGGGGGGGCTCCCTACGAG. This gives the protein CASSIGGGAPYE. The entire CDR3 reads CASSIGGGAPYEQYF.

On this clone: A much larger clone sits a single nucleotide away, making a read error possible. The observed sequence ends 3 residues before the CDR3 terminus, with the missing tail filled in from the germline J gene. The rearrangement links TRBV5-1 to TRBJ2-5; D is perhaps TRBD2 (7 bases). Germline V lookup: CDR1 SGHRS, CDR2 YFSETQ. The CDR3 consists of 16 residues. Trimming took 1 base from V and 4 from J, leaving 17 bases between them. The chain's CDR3 is CASSLSAKGGVETQYF. CDR3 DNA (partial): TGCGCCAGCAGCTTGTCAGCCAAGGGGGGGGTAGAGACC.

With respect to this clone: Sequencing ends 3 residues short of the CDR3 end; the germline J gene provides the rest. The chain is built from TRBV30 and TRBJ1-5; 9 bases map to TRBD1. There are 12 residues in the CDR3. Trimming cost V 5 bases and J 7 bases; bases outside gene matches: 3. Germline CDR1 GTSNPN, CDR2 SVGIG (reference sequence). CDR3 DNA (partial): TGTGCCTGGGACAGGGGGGAACAGCCC. It specifies CAWDRGEQP. The whole CDR3 sequence is CAWDRGEQPQHF.

This clone is categorized as medium-sized. The CDR3 goes on 3 residues after the read ends, and that part is filled in from the germline J gene. The chain uses TRBV20-1 and TRBJ2-1; D remains unclear. Germline lookup yields CDR1 DFQATT and CDR2 SNEGSKA (reference sequence). Trimming pared 3 bases from V and 0 bases from J, leaving 12 bases between. The CDR3 is 15 amino acids. The DNA read from the CDR3 is TGCAGTGCTAGTTCCGGGTTTAGCTCCTACAATGAG. Its translation: CSASSGFSSYNE. The complete CDR3 sequence is CSASSGFSSYNEQFF.

This clone was recorded at least ten times. The read terminates 3 residues ahead of where the CDR3 ends, so the germline J gene completes it. The V gene is TRBV28, the J gene TRBJ2-7, with 8 bases aligning to TRBD1. V lost 7 bases, J lost 3 bases, and 14 bases stayed unmatched. Germline assignment: CDR1 MDHEN and CDR2 SYDVKM. The length of the CDR3 is 16 residues. CDR3 bases read: TGTGCCAGCATTCCATTAGTGGGGACAGGAGACTACGAG. Translated, it gives CASIPLVGTGDYE. The full CDR3 protein is CASIPLVGTGDYEQYF.

This clone was observed at least ten times. The DNA ends 3 residues before the CDR3 does, and the rest of the CDR3 is filled in from the germline J gene. This sequence joins TRBV18 and TRBJ2-1; 10 nucleotides line up with TRBD2. CDR3 length: 17 residues. The V segment lost 0 bases and the J segment 9 bases; nucleotides outside the gene matches: 11. CDR1 is KGHSH, CDR2 LQKENI, per germline. CDR3: CASSPPKRGGRRGEQFF. The sequenced CDR3 bases are TGTGCCAGCTCACCACCCAAGCGGGGGGGTAGAAGAGGTGAG. Using reference TRBV18 and TRBJ2-1 for the parts outside the CDR3, the full variable domain is NAGVMQNPRHLVRRRGQEARLRCSPMKGHSHVYWYRQLPEEGLKFMVYLQKENIIDESGMPKERFSAEFPKEGPSILRIQQVVRGDSAAYFCASSPPKRGGRRGEQFFGPGTRLTVL.

This clone has ten or more counts. The read terminates 3 residues ahead of where the CDR3 ends, so the germline J gene completes it. This chain connects TRBV7-6 to TRBJ2-5, with a possible D match to TRBD2 (6 bases). Deletions cut 5 bases from V and 0 bases from J, with 16 bases between. The CDR3 runs 16 residues. Germline values: CDR1 SGHVS, CDR2 FNYEAQ. The CDR3 reads CASSPLAASYQETQYF. The DNA read from the CDR3 is TGTGCCAGCAGCCCATTAGCGGCCTCGTACCAAGAGACC. Combining the CDR3 with reference TRBV7-6 and TRBJ2-5 gives the whole variable domain GAGVSQSPRYKVTKRGQDVALRCDPISGHVSLYWYRQALGQGPEFLTYFNYEAQQDKSGLPNDRFSAERPEGSISTLTIQRTEQRDSAMYRCASSPLAASYQETQYFGPGTRLLVL.

This clone appeared a few times. The DNA ends 3 residues before the CDR3 does, and the rest of the CDR3 is filled in from the germline J gene. V and J are TRBV7-6 and TRBJ2-7; 8 positions agree with TRBD1. After removal of 5 bases from V and 2 bases from J, the junction contained 5 bases not matched to a gene. This CDR3 has 14 residues. Germline values: CDR1 SGHVS, CDR2 FNYEAQ. The CDR3 loop is CASSKGTGPYEQYF. The covered CDR3 bases are TGTGCCAGCAGCAAAGGGACAGGTCCCTACGAG.

In this sample, this clone turned up a few times. From the germline J gene comes the end of the CDR3, since the read stops 3 residues before it. The chain couples TRBV18 to TRBJ1-3; 8 nucleotides match TRBD1. J was trimmed by 0 bases and V by 3 bases; bases with no gene match: 7. Germline assignment: CDR1 KGHSH and CDR2 LQKENI. The CDR3 consists of 17 residues. The DNA read from the CDR3 is TGTGCCAGCTCACCTCTCCGGGACAGGAACTCTGGAAACACC. This codes for CASSPLRDRNSGNT. In full, the CDR3 is CASSPLRDRNSGNTIYF.

This clone was counted many times. The read ends 3 residues shy of where the CDR3 ends; the end is completed using the germline J gene. The V gene is TRBV15, the J gene TRBJ2-3; D is perhaps TRBD1 (5 bases). The CDR3 loop spans 14 amino acids. CDR1 and CDR2 from the germline V gene are LNHNV and YYDKDF (reference sequence). CDR3 DNA (partial): TGTGCCACCAGCAGAGTATACGACAGCGACACG. Translation gives CATSRVYDSDT. The CDR3, in full, reads CATSRVYDSDTQYF.

Ten or more counts support this clone. CDR3 bases read: TGCAGTGCTCGTACTAGCGGGGGTATCTATGAG. It encodes CSARTSGGIYE. The whole CDR3 is CSARTSGGIYEQFF. The V call is TRBV20-1, the J call TRBJ2-1; 11 bases line up with TRBD2. The CDR3 is cut off 3 residues early in the read; its end comes from the germline J gene. The CDR3 is made up of 14 amino acids. Germline lookup yields CDR1 DFQATT and CDR2 SNEGSKA (reference sequence). The ends lost 5 bases at V and 8 bases at J; junction bases unmatched: 8.

This clone was found a few times. Sequencing ends 3 residues short of the CDR3 end; the germline J gene provides the rest. The chain recombines TRBV29-1 with TRBJ1-4, with 8 bases matching TRBD1. Germline assignment: CDR1 SQVTM and CDR2 ANQGSEA. The CDR3 contains 13 residues. CDR3 DNA (partial): TGCAGCGCTAGACAGGGGTACAATTCACCA. This sequence encodes CSARQGYNSP. From start to end, the CDR3 is CSARQGYNSPLFF.

This clone turned up a few times. Sequencing ends 3 residues short of the CDR3 end; the germline J gene provides the rest. The rearrangement joins TRBV7-1 to TRBJ1-2; 7 positions agree with TRBD1. TRBV7-1 is recorded as an ORF, its role being uncertain. The CDR3 runs 21 residues. Trimming removed 2 bases from V and 3 bases from J; junction bases left unmatched: 24. Incomplete CDR3 DNA: TGTGCCAGCAGCTCATATGCCCTCGGTGAGGCCGCTGAGGGGGCGGACTATGGC. It encodes CASSSYALGEAAEGADYG. In full, the CDR3 is CASSSYALGEAAEGADYGYTF.

On this clone itself: The observed sequence ends 3 residues before the CDR3 terminus, with the missing tail filled in from the germline J gene. This sequence joins TRBV7-3 and TRBJ1-2; D ambiguous. The CDR3 covers 14 residues. Germline V gives CDR1 SGHTA, CDR2 FQGTGA. CDR3 DNA, as far as it was read: TGTGCCAGCAGCCTTGGACTAGCACAGCATCAC. Translated, it gives CASSLGLAQHH. The full CDR3 is CASSLGLAQHHYTF.

This clone was seen more than once but under ten times. The CDR3 end falls 3 residues outside the read, so it is completed with the germline J gene. The chain uses TRBV5-1 and TRBJ2-7; perhaps TRBD2 as D (6 bases). The V and J ends lost 4 bases and 4 bases respectively, with 15 bases between them. This CDR3 has 14 residues. CDR1 SGHRS and CDR2 YFSETQ come from the germline V gene. The sequenced part of the CDR3 DNA is TGCGCCAGCAGCCTGGAGGGTCAGCCTTACGAG. Residues: CASSLEGQPYE. In full, the CDR3 reads CASSLEGQPYEQYF.

In the case of this clone: A read error may produce the germline difference seen at one junction end. The same CDR3 can be traced to other DNA sequences in this sample. The CDR3 bases that were read are TGCAGCGCTAGAGATCTAGTTGGCGGATACAATGAG. Translating gives CSARDLVGGYNE. The whole CDR3 reads CSARDLVGGYNEQFF. The rearrangement joins TRBV20-1 to TRBJ2-1; D gene ambiguous. The CDR3 extends 3 residues past the end of the read, so its final part is completed from the germline J gene. The germline gives CDR1 DFQATT, CDR2 SNEGSKA (reference sequence). The CDR3 consists of 15 residues.